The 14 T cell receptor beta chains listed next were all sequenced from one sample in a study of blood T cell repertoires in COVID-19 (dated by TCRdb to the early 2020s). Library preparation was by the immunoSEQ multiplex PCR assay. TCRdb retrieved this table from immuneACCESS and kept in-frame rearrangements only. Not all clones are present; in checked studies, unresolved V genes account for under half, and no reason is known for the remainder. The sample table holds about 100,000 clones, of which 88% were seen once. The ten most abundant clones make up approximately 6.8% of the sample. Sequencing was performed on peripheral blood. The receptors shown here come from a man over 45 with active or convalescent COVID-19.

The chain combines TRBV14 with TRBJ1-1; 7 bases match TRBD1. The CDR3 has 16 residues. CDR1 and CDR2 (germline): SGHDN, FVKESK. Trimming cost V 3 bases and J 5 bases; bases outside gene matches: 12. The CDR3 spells CASSHRGGGAWTEAFF. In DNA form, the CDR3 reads TGTGCCAGCAGCCACCGAGGAGGGGGCGCTTGGACTGAAGCTTTCTTT.

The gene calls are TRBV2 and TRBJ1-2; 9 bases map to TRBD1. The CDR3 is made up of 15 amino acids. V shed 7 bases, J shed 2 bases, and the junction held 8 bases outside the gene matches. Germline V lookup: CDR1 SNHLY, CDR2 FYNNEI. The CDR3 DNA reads TGTGCCAGCATAATCCCGGGACAGGGAAACTATGGCTACACCTTC. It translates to CASIIPGQGNYGYTF.

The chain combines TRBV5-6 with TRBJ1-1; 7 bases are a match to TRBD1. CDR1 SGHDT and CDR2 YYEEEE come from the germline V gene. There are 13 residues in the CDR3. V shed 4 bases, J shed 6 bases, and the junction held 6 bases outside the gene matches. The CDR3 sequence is CASSHYRGPEAFF. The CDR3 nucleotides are TGTGCCAGCAGCCATTACAGGGGCCCTGAAGCTTTCTTT.

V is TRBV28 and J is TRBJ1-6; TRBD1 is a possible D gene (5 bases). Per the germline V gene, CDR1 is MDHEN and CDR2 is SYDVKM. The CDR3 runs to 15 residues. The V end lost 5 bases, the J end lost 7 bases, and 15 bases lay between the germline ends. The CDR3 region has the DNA TGTGCCAGCAGTGACAGCCACATGCCAAATTCACCCCTCCACTTT. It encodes CASSDSHMPNSPLHF.

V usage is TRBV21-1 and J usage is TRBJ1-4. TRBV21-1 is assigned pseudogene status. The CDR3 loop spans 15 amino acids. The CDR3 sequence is CASSKGEGQGEKLFF. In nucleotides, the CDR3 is TGTGCCAGCAGCAAAGGTGAGGGTCAAGGTGAAAAACTGTTTTTT.

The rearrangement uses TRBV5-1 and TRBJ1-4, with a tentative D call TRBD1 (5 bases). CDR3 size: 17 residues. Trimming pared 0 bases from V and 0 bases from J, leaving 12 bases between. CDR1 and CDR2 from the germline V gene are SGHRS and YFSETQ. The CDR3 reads CASSLVGTHATNEKLFF. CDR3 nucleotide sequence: TGCGCCAGCAGCTTGGTTGGGACTCATGCAACTAATGAAAAACTGTTTTTT.

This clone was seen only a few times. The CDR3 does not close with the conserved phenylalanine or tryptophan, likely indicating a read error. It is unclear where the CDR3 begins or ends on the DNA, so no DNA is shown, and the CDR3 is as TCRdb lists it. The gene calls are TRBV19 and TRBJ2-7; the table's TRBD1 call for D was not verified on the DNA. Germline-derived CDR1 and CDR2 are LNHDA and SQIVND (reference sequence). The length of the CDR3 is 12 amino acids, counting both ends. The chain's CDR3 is CASSQDRGRVHI.

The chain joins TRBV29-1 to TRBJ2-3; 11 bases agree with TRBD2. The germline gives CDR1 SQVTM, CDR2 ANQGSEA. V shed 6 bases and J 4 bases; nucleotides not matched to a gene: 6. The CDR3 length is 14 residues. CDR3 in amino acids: CSVGLGLAADTQYF. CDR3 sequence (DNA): TGCAGCGTCGGTTTGGGACTAGCGGCAGATACGCAGTATTTT.

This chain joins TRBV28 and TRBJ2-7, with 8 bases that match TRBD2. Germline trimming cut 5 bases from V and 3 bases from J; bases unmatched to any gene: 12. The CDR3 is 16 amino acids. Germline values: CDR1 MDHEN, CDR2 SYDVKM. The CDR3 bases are TGTGCCAGCAGTCCCACGGGGGGGTGGAATAACTACGAGCAGTACTTC. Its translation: CASSPTGGWNNYEQYF.

The CDR3, as DNA: TGTGCCAGCACCAAGGACAGGGGAGGTAATACGCAGTATTTT. It translates to CASTKDRGGNTQYF. The V call is TRBV2, the J call TRBJ2-3, with TRBD1 identical over 9 bases. The CDR3 extends over 14 amino acids. Trimming at V came to 7 bases and at J to 7 bases, leaving 9 bases not matched to a gene. Germline V gives CDR1 SNHLY, CDR2 FYNNEI.

Here the CDR3 DNA reads TGTGCCAGCAGCGAGACAGGGGCTGGAAACACCATATATTTT. Its translation: CASSETGAGNTIYF. The chain has TRBV9 and TRBJ1-3, with 8 positions matching TRBD1. From germline, CDR1 is SGDLS and CDR2 YYNGEE. The V segment lost 3 bases and the J segment 2 bases; nucleotides outside the gene matches: 1. This CDR3 is 14 amino acids long.

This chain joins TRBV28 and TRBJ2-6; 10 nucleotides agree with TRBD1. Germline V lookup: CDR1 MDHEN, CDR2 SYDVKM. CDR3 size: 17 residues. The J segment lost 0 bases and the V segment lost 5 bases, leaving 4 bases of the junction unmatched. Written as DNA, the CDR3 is TGTGCCAGCAGTCCCTGGGACAGGGGCTCTGGGGCCAACGTCCTGACTTTC. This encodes CASSPWDRGSGANVLTF.

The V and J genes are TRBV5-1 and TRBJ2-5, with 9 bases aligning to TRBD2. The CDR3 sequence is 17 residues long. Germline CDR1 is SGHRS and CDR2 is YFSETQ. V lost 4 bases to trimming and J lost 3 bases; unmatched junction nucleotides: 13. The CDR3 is CASSRTGPSGTEETQYF. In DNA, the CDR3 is TGCGCCAGCAGCCGAACAGGGCCTAGCGGGACGGAAGAGACCCAGTACTTC.

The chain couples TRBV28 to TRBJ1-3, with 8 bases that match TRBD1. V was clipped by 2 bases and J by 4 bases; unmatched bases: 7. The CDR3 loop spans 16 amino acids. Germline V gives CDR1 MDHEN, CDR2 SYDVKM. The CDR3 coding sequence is TGTGCCAGCAGTTTAGCAGGGGGCATCGCCGGAAACACCATATATTTT. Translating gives CASSLAGGIAGNTIYF.